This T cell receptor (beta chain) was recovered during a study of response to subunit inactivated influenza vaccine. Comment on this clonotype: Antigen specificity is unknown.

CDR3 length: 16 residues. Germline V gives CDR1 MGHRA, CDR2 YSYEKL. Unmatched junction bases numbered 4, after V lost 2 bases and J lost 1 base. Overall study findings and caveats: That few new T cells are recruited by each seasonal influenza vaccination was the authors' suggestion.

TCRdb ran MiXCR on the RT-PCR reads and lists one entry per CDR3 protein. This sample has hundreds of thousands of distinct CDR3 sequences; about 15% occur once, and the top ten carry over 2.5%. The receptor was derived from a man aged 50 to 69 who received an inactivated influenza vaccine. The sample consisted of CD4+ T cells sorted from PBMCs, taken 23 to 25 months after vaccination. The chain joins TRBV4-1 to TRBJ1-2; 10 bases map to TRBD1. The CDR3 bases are TGCGCCAGCAGCCAATCCGGGACAGGGGTTAACTATGGCTACACCTTC. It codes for CASSQSGTGVNYGYTF.